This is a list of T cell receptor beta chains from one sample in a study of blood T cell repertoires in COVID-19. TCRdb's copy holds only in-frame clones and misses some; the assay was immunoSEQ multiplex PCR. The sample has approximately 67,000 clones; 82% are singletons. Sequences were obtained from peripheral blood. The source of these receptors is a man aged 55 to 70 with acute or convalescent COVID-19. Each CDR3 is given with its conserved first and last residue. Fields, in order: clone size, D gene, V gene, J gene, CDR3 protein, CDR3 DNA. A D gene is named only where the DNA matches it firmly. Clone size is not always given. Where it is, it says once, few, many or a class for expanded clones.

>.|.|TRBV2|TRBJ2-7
CASRLDRTSYEQYF
TGTGCCAGCAGACTAGACAGGACCTCCTACGAGCAGTACTTC
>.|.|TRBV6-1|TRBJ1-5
CASSEGREWVQPQHF
TGTGCCAGCAGTGAAGGGAGGGAATGGGTTCAGCCCCAGCATTTT
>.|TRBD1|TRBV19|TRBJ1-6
CASSVVVGTGNSPLHF
TGTGCCAGTAGTGTGGTAGTAGGGACAGGGAATTCACCCCTCCACTTT
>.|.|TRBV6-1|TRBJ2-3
CASSSTDTQYF
TGTGCCAGCAGCTCCACAGATACGCAGTATTTT
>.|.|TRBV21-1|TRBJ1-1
CASSKRQGNRNTEAFF
TGTGCCAGCAGCAAAAGGCAGGGGAACCGTAACACTGAAGCTTTCTTT
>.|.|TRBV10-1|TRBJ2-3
CASSPGDKGRGDTQYF
TGCGCCAGCAGCCCCGGGGACAAGGGACGAGGCGATACGCAGTATTTT
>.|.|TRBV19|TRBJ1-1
CASSIGGHSNTEAFF
TGTGCCAGTAGTATCGGCGGACATTCGAACACTGAAGCTTTCTTT
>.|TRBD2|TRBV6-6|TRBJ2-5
CASSYGAGPETQYF
TGTGCCAGCAGTTACGGAGCGGGGCCCGAGACCCAGTACTTC
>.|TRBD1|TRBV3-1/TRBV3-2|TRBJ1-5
CASSTGTGLVQPQHF
TGTGCCAGCAGCACGGGGACAGGTTTAGTTCAGCCCCAGCATTTT
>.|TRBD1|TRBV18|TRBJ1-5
CASSSQGADQPQHF
TGTGCCAGCTCATCGCAGGGGGCGGATCAGCCCCAGCATTTT
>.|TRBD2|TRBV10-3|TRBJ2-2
CASRGGANTGELFF
TGTGCCAGCCGGGGAGGGGCGAACACCGGGGAGCTGTTTTTT
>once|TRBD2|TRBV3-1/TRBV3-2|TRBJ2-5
CASSQGGLAGKWYQETQYF
TGTGCCAGCAGCCAGGGCGGACTAGCGGGGAAATGGTACCAAGAGACCCAGTACTTC
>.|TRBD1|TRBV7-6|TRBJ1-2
CASSQGTVHEGYTF
TGTGCCAGCAGTCAAGGGACAGTGCATGAGGGCTACACCTTC
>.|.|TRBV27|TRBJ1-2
CASSLTALYGYTF
TGTGCCAGCAGTTTGACAGCGTTATATGGCTACACCTTC
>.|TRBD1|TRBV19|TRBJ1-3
CASSWTSGTGISSGNTIYF
TGTGCCAGTAGTTGGACCTCCGGGACAGGTATATCCTCTGGAAACACCATATATTTT
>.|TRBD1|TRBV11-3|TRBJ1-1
CASSLAGQGYTEAFF
TGTGCCAGCAGCTTAGCCGGACAGGGGTACACTGAAGCTTTCTTT
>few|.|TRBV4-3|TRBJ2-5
CASSQGLEKRKTQYF
TGCGCCAGCAGCCAAGGTCTCGAAAAGAGAAAGACCCAGTACTTC
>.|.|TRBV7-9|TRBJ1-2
CASSAQGTKGGYTF
TGTGCCAGCAGCGCACAGGGTACTAAGGGTGGCTACACCTTC
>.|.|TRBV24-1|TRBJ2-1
CATGDGYNEQFF
TGTGCCACCGGAGACGGCTACAATGAGCAGTTCTTC
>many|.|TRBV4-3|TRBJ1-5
CASSQDLQGQPQHF
TGCGCCAGCAGCCAAGATTTGCAGGGGCAGCCCCAGCATTTT
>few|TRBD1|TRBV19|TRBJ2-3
CASSPGQGGDTQYF
TGTGCCAGCTCTCCGGGACAGGGAGGAGATACGCAGTATTTT
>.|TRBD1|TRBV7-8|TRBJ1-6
CASSLRTGRDSPLHF
TGTGCCAGCAGCCTGCGGACAGGGCGAGATTCACCCCTCCACTTT
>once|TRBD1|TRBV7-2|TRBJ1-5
CASSRSPGGYQPQHF
TGTGCCAGCAGCCGTTCTCCAGGGGGATATCAGCCCCAGCATTTT
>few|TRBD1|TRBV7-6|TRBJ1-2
CASSFGTGGQNYGYTF
TGTGCCAGCAGCTTCGGGACAGGGGGCCAGAACTATGGCTACACCTTC
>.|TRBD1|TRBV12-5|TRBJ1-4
CASIIKGTGRPVGEKLFF
TGTGCTAGTATCATCAAGGGGACAGGGCGCCCGGTGGGGGAAAAACTGTTTTTT
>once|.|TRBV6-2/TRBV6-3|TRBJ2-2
CASSRTVTGELFF
TGTGCCAGCAGCCGGACAGTTACCGGGGAGCTGTTTTTT
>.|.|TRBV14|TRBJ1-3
CASSPQRGNGNTIYF
TGTGCCAGCAGCCCCCAACGGGGTAATGGAAACACCATATATTTT